This T cell receptor (beta chain) comes out of a study of blood T cell repertoires in COVID-19. As for the study in general: The United States, Italy and Spain supplied acute and convalescent COVID-19 samples. T cells, B-cell-depleted T cells, or PBMCs supplied cDNA or gDNA.

Seattle enrolled patients during active infection and tracked them longitudinally. V dropped 0 bases and J dropped 4 bases, with 13 bases sitting between them. Per germline, CDR1 SGDLS and CDR2 YYNGEE. CDR3 length: 15 amino acids. Original data processing: Using reference gene primer amplification, nucleated cell counts were estimated. TCRdb keeps only in-frame clones here, not all; method: immunoSEQ multiplex PCR. Clone size and V and J calls were adopted from that table, with D and trimming inferred from the DNA. The sample carries 300,000 or so clones, approximately 90% recorded once. This clonotype was sampled from a woman younger than 45 with COVID-19, enrolled during active disease. Input material: peripheral blood. The chain joins TRBV9 to TRBJ2-5, with a weak D call TRBD2 (6 bases). Written as DNA, the CDR3 is TGTGCCAGCAGCGTAGTAACGGGGCGGGGAGAGACCCAGTACTTC. Its protein product is CASSVVTGRGETQYF. Variable domain in full (rest from reference TRBV9 and TRBJ2-5): DSGVTQTPKHLITATGQRVTLRCSPRSGDLSVYWYQQSLDQGLQFLIQYYNGEERAKGNILERFSAQQFPDLHSELNLSSLELGDSALYFCASSVVTGRGETQYFGPGTRLLVL.